A single sample gave rise to the 5 T cell receptor beta chains below, sequenced in a study of T-cell reconstitution after alpha-beta-depleted transplantation in children. A TCRbeta library incorporating unique molecular identifiers was prepared. TCRdb independently ran MiXCR on the PCR reads; one entry per CDR3 protein. Altogether about 500,000 distinct CDR3 sequences are present, 30% to 35% being singletons, with the ten largest covering 2% to 2.5%. The sample here was PBMCs from the stem cell graft donor, taken from the stem cell graft. The receptors derive from a human donor who donated a stem cell graft to a child with aplastic anemia.

The table lists this clonotype with a few counts. The V call is TRBV20-1, the J call TRBJ2-3; TRBD1 matches at 11 bases. Germline V gene lookup returns CDR1 DFQATT and CDR2 SNEGSKA (reference sequence). V was pared by 4 bases and J by 7 bases, with 7 bases of the junction left unmatched. There are 14 residues in the CDR3. The CDR3 bases are TGCAGTGCTACCGGACAGGGGGCTATTCATACGCAGTATTTT. It translates to CSATGQGAIHTQYF.

This clonotype was found a few times. The genes are TRBV6-1 and TRBJ1-4, with a possible D match to TRBD1 (5 bases). Trimming took off 4 bases at V and 5 bases at J, with 8 bases between the two ends. The CDR3 covers 13 residues. Per the germline V gene, CDR1 is MNHNS and CDR2 is SASEGT. CDR3 sequence reads: CASSVRGNEKLFF. The CDR3 nucleotides are TGTGCCAGCAGTGTACGGGGGAATGAAAAACTGTTTTTT.

This clonotype was recorded a few times. The chain carries TRBV7-7 and TRBJ2-5; D gene unclear. This CDR3 has 13 residues. Per the germline V gene, CDR1 is SSHAT and CDR2 is FNYEAQ (reference sequence). Deletions cut 1 base from V and 1 base from J, with 4 bases between. The CDR3 sequence: CASSLDIQETQYF. The DNA for the CDR3 is TGTGCCAGCAGCTTAGATATCCAAGAGACCCAGTACTTC.

V is TRBV20-1 and J is TRBJ2-7, with 11 bases lining up with TRBD1. This CDR3 spans 14 amino acids. The germline V gene encodes CDR1 DFQATT and CDR2 SNEGSKA (reference sequence). The trim removed 5 bases at V and 4 bases at J, leaving 7 bases unmatched. This CDR3 is CSAAGQGVKYEQYF. The DNA of the CDR3 is TGCAGTGCTGCGGGACAGGGGGTGAAATACGAGCAGTACTTC.

This clonotype was found a few times. The chain recombines TRBV4-1 with TRBJ2-1, with 10 bases matching TRBD2. CDR1 and CDR2 from the germline V gene are MGHRA and YSYEKL. This CDR3 has 18 amino acids. V dropped 2 bases and J dropped 2; count of bases not matched to a gene: 9. The chain's CDR3 is CASSQWTSGRAAYNEQFF. Here the CDR3 DNA reads TGCGCCAGCAGCCAATGGACTAGCGGCCGGGCTGCCTACAATGAGCAGTTCTTC.